A selection of T cell receptor beta chains follows, all from one sample in a study of long-term antiretroviral therapy in people with HIV. The data were produced by immunoSEQ multiplex PCR, yet TCRdb's version contains in-frame clones alone and is incomplete. The repertoire has about 18,000 clones, 75% to 85% of them found once; the top ten carry about 6.8%. This specimen consisted of unsorted PBMCs, obtained at the start of antiretroviral therapy, before treatment. These receptor sequences come from a man between 18 and 35 years old with HIV. Each CDR3 is given with its conserved first and last residue. The order of the fields is V gene, clone size, D gene, J gene, CDR3 DNA, CDR3 protein. The D gene is left open where the match is weak. A row's size may be missing; if present it is once, few, many or a size class.

V gene: TRBV5-6
clone size: -
D gene: -
J gene: TRBJ2-7
CDR3 DNA: TGTGCCAGCAGCTGGGGGGCAGCGGGCGAGCAGTACTTC
CDR3 protein: CASSWGAAGEQYF

V gene: TRBV4-3
clone size: -
D gene: -
J gene: TRBJ2-3
CDR3 DNA: TGCGCCAGCAGCCAAGATTTACCCCAACTGGTCACAGATACGCAGTATTTT
CDR3 protein: CASSQDLPQLVTDTQYF

V gene: TRBV9
clone size: -
D gene: TRBD1
J gene: TRBJ1-2
CDR3 DNA: TGTGCCAGCAGCCAAGGGACAGGGTCATATGGCTACACCTTC
CDR3 protein: CASSQGTGSYGYTF

V gene: TRBV9
clone size: once
D gene: -
J gene: TRBJ2-2
CDR3 DNA: TGTGCCAGCAGCGTAGAGGTCCTGAACACCGGGGAGCTGTTTTTT
CDR3 protein: CASSVEVLNTGELFF

V gene: TRBV5-4
clone size: -
D gene: TRBD1
J gene: TRBJ2-3
CDR3 DNA: TGTGCCAGCAGCCTTGACAGGGGCTACACAGATACGCAGTATTTT
CDR3 protein: CASSLDRGYTDTQYF

V gene: TRBV2
clone size: once
D gene: -
J gene: TRBJ2-6
CDR3 DNA: TGTGCCAGCAGTGAAGAATTTTTTAGCTCTGGGGCCAACGTCCTGACTTTC
CDR3 protein: CASSEEFFSSGANVLTF

V gene: TRBV7-9
clone size: -
D gene: TRBD2
J gene: TRBJ2-3
CDR3 DNA: TGTGCCAGCAGCCCGGGACTAGCGGGAGGCAGTATAGATACGCAGTATTTT
CDR3 protein: CASSPGLAGGSIDTQYF

V gene: TRBV7-2
clone size: few
D gene: TRBD1
J gene: TRBJ1-2
CDR3 DNA: TGTGCCAGCAGCTTAGCCCCCCCGGGACAGGGAAACGATGGCTACACCTTC
CDR3 protein: CASSLAPPGQGNDGYTF

V gene: TRBV7-2
clone size: -
D gene: -
J gene: TRBJ2-3
CDR3 DNA: TGTGCCAGCAGCTTAGGAGCGGGCCGAACAGATACGCAGTATTTT
CDR3 protein: CASSLGAGRTDTQYF

V gene: TRBV28
clone size: -
D gene: TRBD2
J gene: TRBJ2-1
CDR3 DNA: TGTGCCAGCAGTCCGCCCGGGACTAGCGGCCACAATGAGCAGTTCTTC
CDR3 protein: CASSPPGTSGHNEQFF

V gene: TRBV5-5
clone size: -
D gene: TRBD1
J gene: TRBJ1-2
CDR3 DNA: TGTGCCAGCAGCTTAGTGACAGGGGACTATGGCTACACCTTC
CDR3 protein: CASSLVTGDYGYTF

V gene: TRBV11-2
clone size: -
D gene: -
J gene: TRBJ2-5
CDR3 DNA: TGTGCCAGCAGCTCAATGGTTGGACTCCAAGAGACCCAGTACTTC
CDR3 protein: CASSSMVGLQETQYF

V gene: TRBV19
clone size: -
D gene: -
J gene: TRBJ2-4
CDR3 DNA: TGTGCCAGTAGTATAGATCGGGCAGGAATACCCAACATTCAGTACTTC
CDR3 protein: CASSIDRAGIPNIQYF

V gene: TRBV27
clone size: -
D gene: TRBD1
J gene: TRBJ2-5
CDR3 DNA: TGTGCCAGCAGAACCTCCGGACAGGTCGCGCGAGAGACCCAGTACTTC
CDR3 protein: CASRTSGQVARETQYF

V gene: TRBV29-1
clone size: -
D gene: -
J gene: TRBJ2-1
CDR3 DNA: TGCAGCGCGGAAAGCTTGTTTATCCATGAGCAGTTCTTC
CDR3 protein: CSAESLFIHEQFF

V gene: TRBV6-5
clone size: -
D gene: -
J gene: TRBJ2-7
CDR3 DNA: TGTGCCAGCAGTTATGGGGACGAGCAGTACTTC
CDR3 protein: CASSYGDEQYF

V gene: TRBV20-1
clone size: -
D gene: -
J gene: TRBJ1-2
CDR3 DNA: TGCAGTGCTAGAATTAAAGTTGGCTACACCTTC
CDR3 protein: CSARIKVGYTF

V gene: TRBV19
clone size: -
D gene: TRBD2
J gene: TRBJ2-1
CDR3 DNA: TGTGCCAGCGCCCAAGCGGGAGTCAATGAGCAGTTCTTC
CDR3 protein: CASAQAGVNEQFF

V gene: TRBV7-2
clone size: -
D gene: -
J gene: TRBJ1-1
CDR3 DNA: TGTGCCAGCAGCTTGCGCGCGGGATACACTGAAGCTTTCTTT
CDR3 protein: CASSLRAGYTEAFF

V gene: TRBV27
clone size: -
D gene: TRBD1
J gene: TRBJ1-2
CDR3 DNA: TGTGCCAGCGGCCGGACAGGACAAAACTATGGCTACACCTTC
CDR3 protein: CASGRTGQNYGYTF

V gene: TRBV9
clone size: -
D gene: -
J gene: TRBJ1-2
CDR3 DNA: TGTGCCAGCAGCTCTAGTAATGGCCAGAACTATGGCTACACCTTC
CDR3 protein: CASSSSNGQNYGYTF

V gene: TRBV19
clone size: -
D gene: TRBD1
J gene: TRBJ1-5
CDR3 DNA: TGTGCCAGTAGTAAGACGACAGGGTTTAGCGTTCAGCCCCAGCATTTT
CDR3 protein: CASSKTTGFSVQPQHF

V gene: TRBV29-1
clone size: -
D gene: TRBD1
J gene: TRBJ2-1
CDR3 DNA: TGCAGCGTTGTCACAGGGGACTACAATGAGCAGTTCTTC
CDR3 protein: CSVVTGDYNEQFF

V gene: TRBV19
clone size: once
D gene: -
J gene: TRBJ2-2
CDR3 DNA: TGTGCCAGTAGTATAGTGGGACACACGAACACCGGGGAGCTGTTTTTT
CDR3 protein: CASSIVGHTNTGELFF

V gene: TRBV19
clone size: -
D gene: -
J gene: TRBJ2-7
CDR3 DNA: TGTGCCAGTAGTACCGGAACCTACGAGCAGTACTTC
CDR3 protein: CASSTGTYEQYF

V gene: TRBV6-1
clone size: -
D gene: -
J gene: TRBJ2-3
CDR3 DNA: TGTGCCAGCAGTGAAGACCTGACGGGGGCCGACACAGATACGCAGTATTTT
CDR3 protein: CASSEDLTGADTDTQYF

V gene: TRBV28
clone size: -
D gene: -
J gene: TRBJ1-4
CDR3 DNA: TGTGCCAGCAGTTTAAATGCCTACAATGAAAAACTGTTTTTT
CDR3 protein: CASSLNAYNEKLFF

V gene: TRBV5-1
clone size: -
D gene: -
J gene: TRBJ1-1
CDR3 DNA: TGCGCCAGCATGGGGGACGGCACTGAAGCTTTCTTT
CDR3 protein: CASMGDGTEAFF

V gene: TRBV2
clone size: -
D gene: -
J gene: TRBJ1-5
CDR3 DNA: TGTGCCAGAGGATCAGGAGGGGATCAGCCCCAGCATTTT
CDR3 protein: CARGSGGDQPQHF

V gene: TRBV5-1
clone size: -
D gene: -
J gene: TRBJ2-7
CDR3 DNA: TGCGCCAGCAGCCCCCATGTGGGGGTCGAGCAGTACTTC
CDR3 protein: CASSPHVGVEQYF